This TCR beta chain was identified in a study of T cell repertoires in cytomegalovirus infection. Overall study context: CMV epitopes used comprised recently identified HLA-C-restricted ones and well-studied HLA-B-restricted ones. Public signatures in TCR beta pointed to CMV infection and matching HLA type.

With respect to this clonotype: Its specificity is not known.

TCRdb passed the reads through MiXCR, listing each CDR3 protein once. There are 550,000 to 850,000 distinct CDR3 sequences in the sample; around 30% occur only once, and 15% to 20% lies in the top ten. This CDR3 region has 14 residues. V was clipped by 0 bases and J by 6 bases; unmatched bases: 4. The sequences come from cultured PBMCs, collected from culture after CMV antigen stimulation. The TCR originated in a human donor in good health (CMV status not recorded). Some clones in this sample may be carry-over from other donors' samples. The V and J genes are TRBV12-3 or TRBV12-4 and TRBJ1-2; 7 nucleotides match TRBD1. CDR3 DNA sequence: TGTGCCAGCAGTTTAGCGTGGCAGGGGGATGGCTACACCTTC. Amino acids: CASSLAWQGDGYTF.